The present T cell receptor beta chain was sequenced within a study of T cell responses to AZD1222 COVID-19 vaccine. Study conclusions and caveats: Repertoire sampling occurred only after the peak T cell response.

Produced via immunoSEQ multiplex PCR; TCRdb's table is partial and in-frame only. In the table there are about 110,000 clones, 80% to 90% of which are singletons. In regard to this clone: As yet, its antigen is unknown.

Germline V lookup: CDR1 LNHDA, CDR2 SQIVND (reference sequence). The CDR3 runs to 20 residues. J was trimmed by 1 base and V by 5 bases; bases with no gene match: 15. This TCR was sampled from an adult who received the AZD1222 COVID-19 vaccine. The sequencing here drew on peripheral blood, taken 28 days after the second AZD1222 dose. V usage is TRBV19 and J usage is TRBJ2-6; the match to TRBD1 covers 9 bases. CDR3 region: CASSPFGGTGIDSGANVLTF. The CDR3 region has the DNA TGTGCCAGTAGTCCGTTTGGTGGGACAGGGATAGATTCTGGGGCCAACGTCCTGACTTTC.